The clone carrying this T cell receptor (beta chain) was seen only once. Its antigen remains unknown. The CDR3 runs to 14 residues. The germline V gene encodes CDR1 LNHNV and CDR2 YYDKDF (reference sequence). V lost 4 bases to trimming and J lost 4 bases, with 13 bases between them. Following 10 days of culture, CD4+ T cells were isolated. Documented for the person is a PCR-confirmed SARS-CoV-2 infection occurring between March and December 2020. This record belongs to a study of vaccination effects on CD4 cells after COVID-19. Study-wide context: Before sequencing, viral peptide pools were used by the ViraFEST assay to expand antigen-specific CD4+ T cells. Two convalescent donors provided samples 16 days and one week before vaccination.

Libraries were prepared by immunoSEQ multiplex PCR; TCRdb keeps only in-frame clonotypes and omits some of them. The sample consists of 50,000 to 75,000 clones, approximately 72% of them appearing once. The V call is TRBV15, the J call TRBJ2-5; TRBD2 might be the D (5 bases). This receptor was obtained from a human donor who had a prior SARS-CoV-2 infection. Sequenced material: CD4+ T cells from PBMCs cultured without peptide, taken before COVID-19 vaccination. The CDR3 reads CATSTGPGGETQYF. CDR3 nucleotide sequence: TGTGCCACCAGCACAGGCCCAGGAGGAGAGACCCAGTACTTC.